This T cell receptor (beta chain) comes out of a study of regulatory T cells in long-lasting Graves disease. Time point of the sample: newly diagnosed GD, antithyroid drugs for less than 3 months. PBMCs were the source of the RNA used for TCR sequencing. Trimming left V 1 base short and J 5 bases short, with 8 bases between. The CDR3 contains 13 residues. Germline lookup yields CDR1 MGHRA and CDR2 YSYEKL. A word on this clonotype: Its antigen remains unknown.

General study results and limits: Persistent cases favored TRBV28, TRBJ1-2 and TRBJ2-5. A reduction in accuracy may have resulted from the small sample size.

Relying on iRepertoire HTBI primers and Arm-PCR of CDR3 regions, the team built TCR beta libraries. From the multiplex PCR reads, TCRdb called clonotypes with MiXCR, one entry per CDR3 protein. The profile shows around 400,000 distinct CDR3 sequences, about a sixth of them singletons. The genes are TRBV4-1 and TRBJ2-5; D remains ambiguous. The specimen was peripheral blood mononuclear cells (PBMCs), collected at new diagnosis, from a patient treated with antithyroid drugs. This receptor was obtained from a female donor with Graves disease. Written as DNA, the CDR3 is TGCGCCAGCAGCCAAGTTCTAGTGGAGACCCAGTACTTC. Its protein product is CASSQVLVETQYF.